The text below deals with one T cell receptor (beta chain). The antigen is undetermined. The data are from a study of beta chain features in type 1 diabetes. The overall study: Investigators examined some 100,000,000 sorted cells across all samples.

Study-level results: Significant though moderate, a shortening of TCRB CDR3s appeared in all four CD4+ subsets of Type 1 diabetes patients.

The investigators reverse transcribed all of the isolated RNA, so they sequenced expressed TCRB transcripts. Using immunoSEQ multiplex PCR, the repertoire was profiled, and TCRdb retains in-frame clones only, with some absent. The sample records fewer than 550,000 clones, about an eighth being singletons. Via CD45RO/CCR7/CD25/CD127/CD95/CD27, cells of the CD4+ naive, central memory, regulatory and stem cell-like memory subsets were sorted. The CDR3 loop spans 18 amino acids. V lost 4 bases to trimming and J lost 0 bases, with 16 bases between them. In germline, CDR1 is SGHVS, CDR2 FNYEAQ. The chain is built from TRBV7-6 and TRBJ2-6; perhaps D is TRBD1 or TRBD2 (5 bases each). The specimen sequenced was naive CD4+ T cells from blood. The receptor's source is a woman younger than 35 in good health. The CDR3 spells CASSYHRDVRSGANVLTF. The CDR3 DNA reads TGTGCCAGCAGCTACCACCGGGACGTCCGCTCTGGGGCCAACGTCCTGACTTTC.